This record concerns one TCR beta chain sequence. The antigen remains undetermined. This CDR3 has 16 amino acids. CDR1 is MNHNS and CDR2 is SASEGT in the germline V gene. V was trimmed by 4 bases and J by 4 bases, leaving 20 bases between them. The data were taken from a study of graft-versus-host responses after intestinal transplantation. Study summary: Transplants given to recipients were multivisceral, liver-intestinal, or isolated intestinal. Every transplant recipient was induced with anti-thymocyte globulin, then maintained on tacrolimus and steroids for about 3 years.

The study, taken as a whole, reports: Some GvH clones appeared in ileal mucosa or blood before recipient bone marrow. Patients who carried graft-donor T cell macrochimerism also had high graft-versus-host to host-versus-graft clonal ratios in their allografts.

The repertoire was sequenced with immunoSEQ multiplex PCR; TCRdb's copy has only in-frame clones and lacks some. The table lists approximately 89,000 clones, 85% to 95% of them singletons, with 1.1% in the top ten. The clonotype originates from a human donor who was the organ donor for an intestinal transplant. The chain is built from TRBV6-1 and TRBJ2-7; D is unresolved. The sequencing used unstimulated CD8+ T cells sorted from spleen or lymph node cells, collected before transplant. CDR3 amino acids: CASSVDPVRLSYEQYF. CDR3 sequence (DNA): TGTGCCAGCAGTGTAGACCCTGTGAGGCTCTCTTACGAGCAGTACTTC.